Listed below are T cell receptor beta chains from one sample, sequenced in a study of blood T cell repertoires in COVID-19. The protocol was immunoSEQ multiplex PCR, while the TCRdb copy is restricted to in-frame clones and leaves out a portion. The sample consists of 150,000 to 200,000 clones, roughly 85% of them appearing once. The sequencing sample was made of PBMCs or T cells enriched from blood (not recorded which). These receptors originate from a woman under 30 who had recovered from COVID-19. Each CDR3 is given with its conserved first and last residue. Each record gives: CDR3 protein, CDR3 DNA, V gene, J gene, clone size, D gene. D genes are given only for firm matches. The size entry is marked missing in some rows and otherwise reads once, few, many or a size class.

CDR3: CASSLGGGRGGLYTF
DNA: TGTGCCAGCAGTTTAGGGGGGGGTCGAGGCGGCCTCTACACCTTC
V: TRBV28
J: TRBJ1-2
size: once
D: -

CDR3: CASSFGVPDEQYF
DNA: TGTGCCAGCAGCTTCGGGGTCCCGGACGAGCAGTACTTC
V: TRBV5-6
J: TRBJ2-7
size: -
D: -

CDR3: CASSAIGYEQYF
DNA: TGTGCCAGCAGTGCGATTGGTTACGAGCAGTACTTC
V: TRBV13
J: TRBJ2-7
size: -
D: -

CDR3: CATSDLIADEQFF
DNA: TGTGCCACCAGTGATTTAATCGCGGATGAGCAGTTCTTC
V: TRBV24-1
J: TRBJ2-1
size: -
D: -

CDR3: CASSVVDRNSPPEQFF
DNA: TGTGCCAGCAGCGTAGTCGACAGAAACTCCCCCCCTGAGCAGTTCTTC
V: TRBV9
J: TRBJ2-1
size: -
D: -

CDR3: CASSPGLAGADTQYF
DNA: TGCGCCAGCAGCCCCGGACTAGCGGGAGCAGATACGCAGTATTTT
V: TRBV5-1
J: TRBJ2-3
size: -
D: TRBD2

CDR3: CASSPRQGRLRYF
DNA: TGTGCCAGTAGTCCCCGACAGGGGCGTCTTCGGTACTTC
V: TRBV19
J: TRBJ2-5
size: -
D: TRBD1

CDR3: CASSQVGEGQGSYNSPLHF
DNA: TGCGCCAGCAGCCAAGTAGGAGAGGGACAGGGCAGCTATAATTCACCCCTCCACTTT
V: TRBV4-1
J: TRBJ1-6
size: -
D: TRBD1

CDR3: CASSLAGGGSSPLHF
DNA: TGTGCCAGCAGCTTAGCCGGGGGGGGCAGTTCACCCCTCCACTTT
V: TRBV7-8
J: TRBJ1-6
size: -
D: -

CDR3: CASRAQGAGQPQHF
DNA: TGTGCCAGCAGGGCCCAGGGGGCGGGACAGCCCCAGCATTTT
V: TRBV2
J: TRBJ1-5
size: -
D: TRBD1

CDR3: CASSQILAGAYNEQFF
DNA: TGTGCCAGCAGCCAGATTCTAGCGGGGGCCTACAATGAGCAGTTCTTC
V: TRBV3-1/TRBV3-2
J: TRBJ2-1
size: once
D: TRBD2

CDR3: CASSRGGAMNTEAFF
DNA: TGTGCCAGCAGTAGGGGCGGGGCGATGAACACTGAAGCTTTCTTT
V: TRBV28
J: TRBJ1-1
size: -
D: -

CDR3: CSVVASGASSGEAFF
DNA: TGCAGCGTGGTGGCGTCAGGGGCCTCGAGCGGTGAAGCTTTCTTT
V: TRBV29-1
J: TRBJ1-1
size: few
D: -

CDR3: CASSRGWTGVTGELFF
DNA: TGTGCCAGCAGCCGTGGGTGGACAGGGGTCACCGGGGAGCTGTTTTTT
V: TRBV3-1/TRBV3-2
J: TRBJ2-2
size: -
D: TRBD1

CDR3: CATSSTTGLNYGYTF
DNA: TGTGCCACCAGCAGCACGACAGGCCTGAACTATGGCTACACCTTC
V: TRBV15
J: TRBJ1-2
size: once
D: -

CDR3: CASSSGTYTYEQYF
DNA: TGTGCCAGCAGCTCCGGGACATATACCTACGAGCAGTACTTC
V: TRBV27
J: TRBJ2-7
size: -
D: -

CDR3: CASRGTGNTEAFF
DNA: TGTGCCAGCAGGGGGACAGGGAACACTGAAGCTTTCTTT
V: TRBV28
J: TRBJ1-1
size: -
D: TRBD1

CDR3: CASSPRPGLGNTEAFF
DNA: TGTGCCAGCAGTCCACGGCCAGGGCTTGGGAACACTGAAGCTTTCTTT
V: TRBV25-1
J: TRBJ1-1
size: -
D: -

CDR3: CASSSTSGQETQYF
DNA: TGTGCCAGCAGCTCGACTAGCGGTCAAGAGACCCAGTACTTC
V: TRBV11-2
J: TRBJ2-5
size: -
D: TRBD2

CDR3: CASSDRADRRSTEAFF
DNA: TGTGCCAGCAGTGACCGGGCCGACCGGAGGAGCACTGAAGCTTTCTTT
V: TRBV6-4
J: TRBJ1-1
size: -
D: -

CDR3: CASSLRGYATNEKLFF
DNA: TGTGCCAGCAGTTTAAGGGGATACGCAACTAATGAAAAACTGTTTTTT
V: TRBV28
J: TRBJ1-4
size: -
D: -

CDR3: CASSQDIAGNTEAFF
DNA: TGTGCCAGCAGCCAAGACATTGCAGGAAACACTGAAGCTTTCTTT
V: TRBV3-1/TRBV3-2
J: TRBJ1-1
size: -
D: -

CDR3: CASGLASSGSVYEQFF
DNA: TGTGCTAGTGGTTTGGCGTCTAGCGGGAGTGTCTATGAGCAGTTCTTC
V: TRBV12-5
J: TRBJ2-1
size: -
D: TRBD2

CDR3: CASTPSGLAGKTGELFF
DNA: TGCGCCAGCACACCCAGCGGACTAGCGGGGAAAACCGGGGAGCTGTTTTTT
V: TRBV10-2
J: TRBJ2-2
size: -
D: TRBD2

CDR3: CASSEGPNTEAFF
DNA: TGTGCCAGCAGTGAAGGGCCGAACACTGAAGCTTTCTTT
V: TRBV25-1
J: TRBJ1-1
size: -
D: -

CDR3: CASSVAAGGDIQYF
DNA: TGTGCCAGCAGTGTGGCCGCGGGGGGGGACATTCAGTACTTC
V: TRBV6-4
J: TRBJ2-4
size: -
D: TRBD2

CDR3: CASSVRGGSGANVLTF
DNA: TGTGCCAGCAGTGTTAGGGGGGGCTCTGGGGCCAACGTCCTGACTTTC
V: TRBV6-1
J: TRBJ2-6
size: -
D: -

CDR3: CASSKGAGGTFYEQYF
DNA: TGTGCCAGCAGCAAAGGAGCAGGGGGGACCTTCTACGAGCAGTACTTC
V: TRBV21-1
J: TRBJ2-7
size: -
D: -

CDR3: CASSPASGNEQFF
DNA: TGTGCCAGCAGCCCAGCTAGCGGGAATGAGCAGTTCTTC
V: TRBV5-4
J: TRBJ2-1
size: -
D: TRBD2

CDR3: CASSLGDRGTEAFF
DNA: TGTGCCAGCAGTTTGGGAGACAGGGGCACTGAAGCTTTCTTT
V: TRBV28
J: TRBJ1-1
size: once
D: TRBD1

CDR3: CASSIGQNTEAFF
DNA: TGTGCCAGTAGTATAGGACAGAACACTGAAGCTTTCTTT
V: TRBV19
J: TRBJ1-1
size: few
D: -

CDR3: CASSQEGAGGPPGELFF
DNA: TGCGCCAGCAGCCAAGAGGGAGCGGGGGGGCCACCCGGGGAGCTGTTTTTT
V: TRBV4-3
J: TRBJ2-2
size: -
D: TRBD2

CDR3: CASSLSGRWGSDTQYF
DNA: TGTGCCAGCAGTTTATCCGGACGGTGGGGCTCAGATACGCAGTATTTT
V: TRBV27
J: TRBJ2-3
size: -
D: -

CDR3: CASSGQGVGNTEAFF
DNA: TGTGCCAGCAGTGGACAGGGGGTCGGCAACACTGAAGCTTTCTTT
V: TRBV6-2/TRBV6-3
J: TRBJ1-1
size: -
D: TRBD1

CDR3: CASSERGRGSRVHF
DNA: TGTGCCAGCAGTGAACGGGGCAGGGGGTCTCGTGTCCACTTT
V: TRBV6-1
J: TRBJ1-6
size: -
D: TRBD1